The clone carrying this T cell receptor (beta chain) appeared a few times. What it binds is not known. This entry is derived from a study of T cell repertoires in cytomegalovirus infection. General study points: Summed frequency of shared TCR beta families picked out CMV carriers who also had the relevant HLA.

One entry per CDR3 protein results from TCRdb running MiXCR on the reads. The sample contains around 710,000 distinct CDR3 sequences, around 29% of which appear only once. The sequenced sample was cultured CD8+ T cells from PBMCs, obtained from culture after CMV antigen stimulation. The sequence was obtained from a human donor in good health (CMV status not recorded). Some clones in this sample may be carry-over from other donors' samples.

CDR3 bases: TGTGCCAGCAGCTTAGCGCTCCTCGGACGGAAGAACACTGAAGCTTTCTTT. Translated: CASSLALLGRKNTEAFF. The chain carries TRBV7-8 and TRBJ1-1; D ambiguous. Looked up from germline, CDR1 is SGHVS and CDR2 is FQNEAQ. Trimming took off 0 bases at V and 1 base at J, with 15 bases between the two ends. The CDR3 spans 17 residues.